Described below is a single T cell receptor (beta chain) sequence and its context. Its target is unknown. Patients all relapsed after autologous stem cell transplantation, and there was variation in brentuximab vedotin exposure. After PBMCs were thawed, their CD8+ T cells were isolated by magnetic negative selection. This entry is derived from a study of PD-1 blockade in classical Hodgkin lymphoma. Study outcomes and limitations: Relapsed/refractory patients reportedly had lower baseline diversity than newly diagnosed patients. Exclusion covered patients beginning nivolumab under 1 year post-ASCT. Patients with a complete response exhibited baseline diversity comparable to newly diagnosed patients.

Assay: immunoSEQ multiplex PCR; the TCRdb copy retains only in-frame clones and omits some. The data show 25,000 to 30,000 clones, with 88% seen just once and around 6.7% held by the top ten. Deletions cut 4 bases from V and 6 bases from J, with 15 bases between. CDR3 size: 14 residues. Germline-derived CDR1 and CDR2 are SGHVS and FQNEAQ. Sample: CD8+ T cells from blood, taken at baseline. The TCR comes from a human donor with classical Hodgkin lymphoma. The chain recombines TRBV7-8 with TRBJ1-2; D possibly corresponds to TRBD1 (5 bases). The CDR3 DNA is TGTGCCAGCAGCTCTCGGGGGTTTTTGGATGGCTACACCTTC. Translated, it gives CASSSRGFLDGYTF.